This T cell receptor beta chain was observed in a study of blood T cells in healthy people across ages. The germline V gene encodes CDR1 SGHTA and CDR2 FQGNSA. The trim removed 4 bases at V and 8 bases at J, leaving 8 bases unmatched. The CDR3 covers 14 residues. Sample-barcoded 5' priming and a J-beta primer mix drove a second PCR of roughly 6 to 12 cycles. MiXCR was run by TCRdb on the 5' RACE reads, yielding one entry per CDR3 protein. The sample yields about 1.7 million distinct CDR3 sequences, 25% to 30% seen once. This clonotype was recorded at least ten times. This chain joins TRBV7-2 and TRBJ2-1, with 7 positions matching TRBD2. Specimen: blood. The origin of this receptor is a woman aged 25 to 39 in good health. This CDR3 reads CASSSRAGWDEQFF. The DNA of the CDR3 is TGTGCCAGCAGCTCTCGAGCGGGATGGGATGAGCAGTTCTTC.